A selection of T cell receptor beta chains follows, all from one sample in a study of beta chain features in type 1 diabetes. Profiled with immunoSEQ multiplex PCR; TCRdb holds only in-frame clones, not every one. The sample lists approximately 250,000 clones, 9.6% occurring once. Sequenced input: naive CD4+ T cells from blood. Receptors were obtained from a woman between 18 and 29 years old in good health. The CDR3 runs from the conserved cysteine through the conserved F or W. Each record gives: J gene, clone size, V gene, D gene, CDR3 protein, CDR3 DNA. D genes are given only for firm matches. Part of the rows lack a size; the others show once, few, many or a class for expanded clones.

J gene: TRBJ2-3
clone size: NA
V gene: TRBV4-1
D gene: NA
CDR3 protein: CASSQDTRDSDTQYF
CDR3 DNA: TGCGCCAGCAGCCAAGATACTCGGGACTCAGATACGCAGTATTTT

J gene: TRBJ2-5
clone size: NA
V gene: TRBV5-4
D gene: TRBD1
CDR3 protein: CASSPSGTGGWETQYF
CDR3 DNA: TGTGCCAGCAGCCCGTCCGGGACAGGGGGCTGGGAGACCCAGTACTTC

J gene: TRBJ1-4
clone size: NA
V gene: TRBV7-9
D gene: NA
CDR3 protein: CASSSKITNEKLFF
CDR3 DNA: TGTGCCAGCAGCTCTAAGATAACTAATGAAAAACTGTTTTTT

J gene: TRBJ1-1
clone size: few
V gene: TRBV7-9
D gene: TRBD1
CDR3 protein: CASSLALGQGEAFF
CDR3 DNA: TGTGCCAGCAGCTTAGCGCTGGGACAGGGTGAAGCTTTCTTT

J gene: TRBJ2-2
clone size: NA
V gene: TRBV5-1
D gene: NA
CDR3 protein: CASSNDRTNTGELFF
CDR3 DNA: TGCGCCAGCAGCAATGACAGGACAAACACCGGGGAGCTGTTTTTT

J gene: TRBJ2-7
clone size: few
V gene: TRBV4-1
D gene: NA
CDR3 protein: CASSQALARSYEQYF
CDR3 DNA: TGCGCCAGCAGCCAAGCCCTAGCGAGGTCCTACGAGCAGTACTTC

J gene: TRBJ2-7
clone size: few
V gene: TRBV5-6
D gene: TRBD1
CDR3 protein: CASSLAGTGSNEQYF
CDR3 DNA: TGTGCCAGCAGCTTAGCCGGGACAGGGTCCAACGAGCAGTACTTC

J gene: TRBJ2-7
clone size: few
V gene: TRBV5-1
D gene: TRBD2
CDR3 protein: CASSLEAGGAYEQYF
CDR3 DNA: TGCGCCAGCAGCTTGGAGGCGGGAGGGGCCTACGAGCAGTACTTC

J gene: TRBJ1-1
clone size: few
V gene: TRBV30
D gene: NA
CDR3 protein: CAWSVLQGSAEAFF
CDR3 DNA: TGTGCCTGGAGTGTACTTCAGGGTTCAGCTGAAGCTTTCTTT

J gene: TRBJ1-2
clone size: NA
V gene: TRBV6-1
D gene: NA
CDR3 protein: CASGRPAQGRGYTF
CDR3 DNA: TGTGCCAGCGGACGCCCGGCACAGGGTCGTGGCTACACCTTC

J gene: TRBJ1-1
clone size: NA
V gene: TRBV2
D gene: NA
CDR3 protein: CASSRHVDTEAFF
CDR3 DNA: TGTGCCAGCAGTCGACATGTGGACACTGAAGCTTTCTTT

J gene: TRBJ2-6
clone size: NA
V gene: TRBV2
D gene: TRBD1
CDR3 protein: CASSEHRTGPSGGANVLTF
CDR3 DNA: TGTGCCAGCAGTGAGCATCGGACAGGCCCATCTGGGGGGGCCAACGTCCTGACTTTC

J gene: TRBJ1-1
clone size: few
V gene: TRBV6-1
D gene: NA
CDR3 protein: CASSEVGAGLAFF
CDR3 DNA: TGTGCCAGCAGTGAAGTGGGGGCAGGGCTAGCTTTCTTT

J gene: TRBJ2-7
clone size: few
V gene: TRBV14
D gene: NA
CDR3 protein: CASSQVGGQLSYEQYF
CDR3 DNA: TGTGCCAGCAGCCAAGTGGGGGGACAGCTCTCCTACGAGCAGTACTTC

J gene: TRBJ1-5
clone size: few
V gene: TRBV19
D gene: NA
CDR3 protein: CASSIHSVLTNNQPQHF
CDR3 DNA: TGTGCCAGTAGTATTCACTCTGTCTTAACGAACAATCAGCCCCAGCATTTT

J gene: TRBJ1-1
clone size: few
V gene: TRBV5-1
D gene: TRBD1
CDR3 protein: CASRPGQGALSTEAFF
CDR3 DNA: TGCGCCAGCAGACCAGGACAGGGGGCGTTGAGCACTGAAGCTTTCTTT

J gene: TRBJ1-2
clone size: few
V gene: TRBV7-9
D gene: TRBD1
CDR3 protein: CASSLEGDRGLGYTF
CDR3 DNA: TGTGCCAGCAGCTTAGAAGGCGACAGGGGACTAGGCTACACCTTC

J gene: TRBJ2-5
clone size: few
V gene: TRBV27
D gene: TRBD2
CDR3 protein: CASTSGRTETQYF
CDR3 DNA: TGTGCCAGCACTAGCGGGAGAACCGAGACCCAGTACTTC

J gene: TRBJ1-1
clone size: few
V gene: TRBV5-1
D gene: TRBD1
CDR3 protein: CASSLTGEGEAFF
CDR3 DNA: TGCGCCAGCAGCCTAACAGGGGAAGGTGAAGCTTTCTTT

J gene: TRBJ2-7
clone size: NA
V gene: TRBV5-1
D gene: TRBD1
CDR3 protein: CASSLRTGSYEQYF
CDR3 DNA: TGCGCCAGCAGCTTGCGGACAGGGTCCTACGAGCAGTACTTC

J gene: TRBJ2-2
clone size: NA
V gene: TRBV5-1
D gene: NA
CDR3 protein: CASSLDSTYTGELFF
CDR3 DNA: TGCGCCAGCAGCTTGGACAGTACCTACACCGGGGAGCTGTTTTTT

J gene: TRBJ2-7
clone size: NA
V gene: TRBV7-8
D gene: NA
CDR3 protein: CASSLAEHYEQYF
CDR3 DNA: TGTGCCAGCAGCTTAGCGGAGCACTACGAGCAGTACTTC

J gene: TRBJ2-5
clone size: NA
V gene: TRBV28
D gene: NA
CDR3 protein: CASTRQAPKTQYF
CDR3 DNA: TGTGCCAGCACCCGACAGGCTCCAAAGACCCAGTACTTC

J gene: TRBJ2-1
clone size: NA
V gene: TRBV5-1
D gene: NA
CDR3 protein: CASSVRAPHEQFF
CDR3 DNA: TGCGCCAGCAGCGTCAGGGCCCCCCATGAGCAGTTCTTC

J gene: TRBJ2-3
clone size: NA
V gene: TRBV10-2
D gene: NA
CDR3 protein: CASSLVSDTQYF
CDR3 DNA: TGCGCCAGCAGTCTAGTTTCAGATACGCAGTATTTT

J gene: TRBJ1-2
clone size: few
V gene: TRBV29-1
D gene: NA
CDR3 protein: CSVDYRVYGYTF
CDR3 DNA: TGCAGCGTTGATTACAGGGTCTATGGCTACACCTTC